This note documents a single T cell receptor (beta chain) sequence. J lost 7 bases, V lost 2 bases, and 11 bases had no gene match. Germline V gene lookup returns CDR1 SGDLS and CDR2 YYNGEE. The CDR3 has 16 amino acids. This specimen comes from a study of blood T cell repertoires in COVID-19. TCRdb's table, derived via immunoSEQ multiplex PCR, lists solely in-frame clones and lacks some. The sample consists of about 300,000 clones, about nine tenths of them appearing once. Cohorts were assigned according to the clinical history that participants reported. This TCR was sampled from a woman in her thirties or forties who had recovered from COVID-19. Sample: PBMCs or T cells enriched from blood (not recorded which). J is TRBJ2-2 and V is TRBV9; the match to TRBD2 covers 7 bases. The CDR3 DNA reads TGTGCCAGCAGCGTTACAGTGCGGGGGACTGGCGGGGAGCTGTTTTTT. It specifies CASSVTVRGTGGELFF. The entire variable domain, with the rest obtained from reference TRBV9 and TRBJ2-2, is as follows: DSGVTQTPKHLITATGQRVTLRCSPRSGDLSVYWYQQSLDQGLQFLIQYYNGEERAKGNILERFSAQQFPDLHSELNLSSLELGDSALYFCASSVTVRGTGGELFFGEGSRLTVL.